What follows is one TCR beta chain and its context. The antigen remains undetermined. This sample was taken from a study of cytomegalovirus exposure and HLA in healthy donors. Study-level findings and limits: According to an earlier analysis, most TCR beta V segments yielded productive rearrangements about 87% or about 30% of the time. A missense variant in DCLRE1C was later tied to TCR beta V- and J-gene trimming.

The CDR3 covers 15 residues. Germline V gene data show CDR1 as ENHRY and CDR2 as SYGVKD. With V trimmed by 3 bases and J by 1 base, 2 bases remained unmatched. PCR employed 60 Vbeta and 13 Jbeta primers. The data were produced by immunoSEQ multiplex PCR, yet TCRdb's version contains in-frame clones alone and is incomplete. The repertoire includes under 130,000 clones, more than 9.5% of them detected once, and approximately 15% sits in the top ten. The chain carries TRBV10-3 and TRBJ2-7, with TRBD2 matching 11 bases. Sequencing used PBMCs. The source is a man aged 35-49 years in good health and CMV-seropositive. This chain's CDR3 is CAISELAGVSYEQYF. In nucleotides, the CDR3 is TGTGCCATCAGTGAACTAGCGGGAGTTTCCTACGAGCAGTACTTC.